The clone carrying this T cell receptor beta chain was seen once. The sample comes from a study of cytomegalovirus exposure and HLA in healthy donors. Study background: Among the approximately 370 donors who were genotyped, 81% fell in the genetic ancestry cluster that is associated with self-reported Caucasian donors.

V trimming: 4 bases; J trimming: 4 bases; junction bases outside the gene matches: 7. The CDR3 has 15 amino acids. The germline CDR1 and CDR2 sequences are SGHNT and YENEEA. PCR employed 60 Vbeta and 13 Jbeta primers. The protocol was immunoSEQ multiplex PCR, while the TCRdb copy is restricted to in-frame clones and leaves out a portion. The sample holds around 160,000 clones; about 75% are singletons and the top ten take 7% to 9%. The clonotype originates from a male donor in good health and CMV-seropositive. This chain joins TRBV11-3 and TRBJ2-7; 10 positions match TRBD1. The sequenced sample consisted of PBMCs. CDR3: CASSSAGTGAYEQYF. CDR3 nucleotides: TGTGCCAGCAGCTCTGCCGGGACAGGGGCTTACGAGCAGTACTTC.